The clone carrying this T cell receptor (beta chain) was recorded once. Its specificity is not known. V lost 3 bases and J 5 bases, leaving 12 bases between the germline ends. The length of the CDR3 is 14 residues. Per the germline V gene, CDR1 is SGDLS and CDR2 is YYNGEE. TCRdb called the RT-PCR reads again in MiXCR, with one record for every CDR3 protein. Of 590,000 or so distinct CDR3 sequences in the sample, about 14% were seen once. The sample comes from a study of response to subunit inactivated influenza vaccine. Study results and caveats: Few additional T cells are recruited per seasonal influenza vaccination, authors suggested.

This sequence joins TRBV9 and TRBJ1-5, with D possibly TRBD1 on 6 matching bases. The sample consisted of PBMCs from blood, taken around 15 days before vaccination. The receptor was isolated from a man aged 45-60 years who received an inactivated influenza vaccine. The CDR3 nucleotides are TGTGCCAGCAGCGGCCGGGACACATATCAGCCCCAGCATTTT. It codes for CASSGRDTYQPQHF.